The TCR beta chain under discussion was sequenced for a study of cytomegalovirus exposure and HLA in healthy donors. With respect to this clone: Its target is not known.

Losses at the gene ends were 5 bases for V and 1 base for J; bases not matched to a gene: 5. The germline CDR1 and CDR2 sequences are SGHAT and FQNNGV. This CDR3 comprises 16 residues. Study outcomes and limitations: What a later analysis showed was that several of the most significant clusters appeared linked to common viral pathogens. An Asian-associated ancestry cluster reportedly showed fewer N-insertions than the approximately 700-donor mean in a later analysis.

Primers: 60 Vbeta forward and 13 Jbeta reverse. Measured with immunoSEQ multiplex PCR; TCRdb has only the in-frame clones, and not every one. The data contain roughly 150,000 clones, 81% of them singletons. The sequence was obtained from a man aged 50 to 60 in good health and CMV-seropositive. Material for sequencing was PBMCs. The chain combines TRBV11-2 with TRBJ2-5, with 12 bases fitting TRBD2. The CDR3 is CASSIGLAGSQETQYF. DNA of the CDR3: TGTGCCAGCAGCATAGGACTAGCGGGGAGCCAAGAGACCCAGTACTTC.